The 19 T cell receptor beta chains presented below share a single source sample, sequenced in a study of CD8 T cells in ankylosing spondylitis. Each CDR3 protein is one row after TCRdb ran MiXCR on the 5' RACE reads. The top ten clones hold about a tenth of a sample with fewer than 350,000 distinct CDR3 sequences, roughly 11% of them seen once. The specimen sequenced was blood, either unsorted or a sorted T cell fraction (not recorded which). The receptors derive from a female donor with ankylosing spondylitis or in good health (not recorded which).

The CDR3 nucleotides are TGTGCCAGCAGCTTAGAGGCGACTAGCGGGAGCGAAAGACCCTACGAGCAGTACTTC. This sequence encodes CASSLEATSGSERPYEQYF. The chain combines TRBV7-8 with TRBJ2-7; 12 bases agree with TRBD2. This CDR3 spans 19 amino acids. The V and J ends lost 1 base and 2 bases, in that order; junction bases with no gene match: 12. Germline lookup yields CDR1 SGHVS and CDR2 FQNEAQ.

Ten or more counts support this clonotype. This chain connects TRBV7-6 to TRBJ1-3; D is uncertain. Germline V gene data show CDR1 as SGHVS and CDR2 as FNYEAQ. This CDR3 is 19 amino acids long. V dropped 2 bases and J dropped 0 bases, with 20 bases sitting between them. CDR3 nucleotide sequence: TGTGCCAGCAGCTTACGGGCAGGATTAACCTTAAGCTCTGGAAACACCATATATTTT. Protein sequence: CASSLRAGLTLSSGNTIYF. Full variable domain (missing parts from reference TRBV7-6 and TRBJ1-3): GAGVSQSPRYKVTKRGQDVALRCDPISGHVSLYWYRQALGQGPEFLTYFNYEAQQDKSGLPNDRFSAERPEGSISTLTIQRTEQRDSAMYRCASSLRAGLTLSSGNTIYFGEGSWLTVV.

This clonotype has at least ten counts. The chain carries TRBV7-2 and TRBJ1-2; D unresolved. The CDR3 is 14 amino acids. Trimming took off 3 bases at V and 0 bases at J, with 8 bases between the two ends. Germline assignment: CDR1 SGHTA and CDR2 FQGNSA. DNA of the CDR3: TGTGCCAGCAGCTTCAGCAGGTCTAACTATGGCTACACCTTC. It is translated as CASSFSRSNYGYTF.

This clonotype occurred many times. J is TRBJ1-6 and V is TRBV7-2, with 7 bases identical to TRBD1. V shed 3 bases and J 7 bases; nucleotides not matched to a gene: 3. Germline loops: CDR1 SGHTA, CDR2 FQGNSA. The CDR3 has 14 residues. CDR3 in DNA: TGTGCCAGCAGCTTTCAGGGGGGGAATTCACCCCTCCACTTT. Protein: CASSFQGGNSPLHF.

This clonotype was recorded many times. The chain carries TRBV6-1 and TRBJ1-2; the match to TRBD1 covers 8 bases. The V gene's germline CDR1 is MNHNS and CDR2 SASEGT. The ends lost 6 bases at V and 5 bases at J; junction bases unmatched: 14. The CDR3 runs to 16 residues. For the CDR3, the DNA is TGTGCCAGCAGCAGAAAACCGGGACAGGATTTATATGGCTACACCTTC. It yields the protein CASSRKPGQDLYGYTF.

This clonotype has a count of ten or more. The V and J genes are TRBV6-2 or TRBV6-3 and TRBJ2-2; unclear D gene. Germline CDR1 MNHEY, CDR2 SVGEGT. With 8 bases removed from V and 0 bases from J, the gap between germline ends came to 7 bases. CDR3 length: 13 amino acids. The CDR3 sequence: CASLFANTGELFF. In nucleotides, the CDR3 is TGTGCCAGCTTGTTCGCGAACACCGGGGAGCTGTTTTTT.

This clonotype came up many times. The V call is TRBV12-3 or TRBV12-4, the J call TRBJ2-4, with TRBD1 matching over 7 bases. The CDR3 covers 14 residues. After removal of 6 bases from V and 7 bases from J, the junction contained 9 bases not matched to a gene. CDR3 coding DNA: TGTGCCAGCAGCGGGACAGCCGACGGGAACATTCAGTACTTC. Residues: CASSGTADGNIQYF.

The chain joins TRBV7-2 to TRBJ2-7; D possibly uses TRBD1 or TRBD2 (6 bases each). CDR3 length: 14 amino acids. V lost 5 bases and J lost 3, with 14 bases in between. Germline V lookup: CDR1 SGHTA, CDR2 FQGNSA. The CDR3 DNA follows: TGTGCCAGCAGCACCCAAGGGGGGATCTACGAGCAGTACTTC. Amino acid sequence: CASSTQGGIYEQYF.

The sample holds many counts of this clonotype. V usage is TRBV20-1 and J usage is TRBJ1-4; D is possibly TRBD1 (5 bases). Trimming cost V 5 bases and J 2 bases, with 15 bases left between them. The germline V gene has CDR1 DFQATT and CDR2 SNEGSKA (reference sequence). This CDR3 has 15 residues. CDR3 protein: CSALGGRGTNEKLFF. CDR3 DNA: TGCAGTGCTTTGGGTGGGAGGGGTACTAATGAAAAACTGTTTTTT.

This clonotype was observed at least ten times. The V gene is TRBV3-1, the J gene TRBJ2-1; 11 bases fit TRBD2. Per the germline V gene, CDR1 is LGHDT and CDR2 is YNNKEL (reference sequence). The CDR3 is 16 amino acids. V shed 4 bases and J 5 bases; nucleotides not matched to a gene: 7. The CDR3 nucleotides read TGTGCCAGCAGCCCCGCGGGACTAGCGGCCAACAATGAGCAGTTCTTC. It specifies CASSPAGLAANNEQFF.

The table lists this clonotype with a few counts. The rearrangement uses TRBV27 and TRBJ1-1, with 7 bases lining up with TRBD1. The V segment lost 6 bases and the J segment 0 bases; nucleotides outside the gene matches: 10. The germline V gene encodes CDR1 MNHEY and CDR2 SMNVEV (reference sequence). There are 16 residues in the CDR3. The CDR3 sequence is CASSRGTAAVNTEAFF. Here the CDR3 DNA reads TGTGCCAGCAGCCGAGGGACAGCGGCAGTGAACACTGAAGCTTTCTTT.

This clonotype was seen repeatedly, ten times or more. This chain links TRBV20-1 with TRBJ1-5; 7 bases are shared with TRBD1. CDR1 and CDR2 from the germline V gene are DFQATT and SNEGSKA (reference sequence). The CDR3 is 13 residues long. V was pared by 6 bases and J by 7 bases, with 9 bases of the junction left unmatched. The chain's CDR3 is CSARQGGRQPQHF. The DNA of the CDR3 is TGCAGTGCCAGACAGGGAGGTCGGCAGCCCCAGCATTTT.

This clonotype has a count of ten or more. The V and J genes are TRBV12-3 or TRBV12-4 and TRBJ2-6; 11 bases line up with TRBD1. V was clipped by 5 bases and J by 0 bases; unmatched bases: 3. The length of the CDR3 is 17 residues. The CDR3 protein is CASSQGQGASGANVLTF. In nucleotides, the CDR3 is TGTGCCAGCAGTCAAGGACAGGGGGCCTCTGGGGCCAACGTCCTGACTTTC.

There are many counts of this clonotype. The chain couples TRBV5-1 to TRBJ1-1, with no clear D. Germline V CDR1 and CDR2: SGHRS, YFSETQ. The CDR3 totals 14 residues. V lost 4 bases to trimming and J lost 1 base, with 11 bases between them. In nucleotides, the CDR3 is TGCGCCAGCAGCAGCTGGACCGAGAACACTGAAGCTTTCTTT. Translating it yields CASSSWTENTEAFF. Full variable domain (missing parts from reference TRBV5-1 and TRBJ1-1): KAGVTQTPRYLIKTRGQQVTLSCSPISGHRSVSWYQQTPGQGLQFLFEYFSETQRNKGNFPGRFSGRQFSNSRSEMNVSTLELGDSALYLCASSSWTENTEAFFGQGTRLTVV.

The genes are TRBV28 and TRBJ1-2; D remains unclear. The CDR3 consists of 12 residues. Germline V gene data show CDR1 as MDHEN and CDR2 as SYDVKM. The germline V and J ends were trimmed by 7 bases and 9 bases, with 15 bases remaining between them. The CDR3 DNA is TGTGCCAGCACCCAGGAGAGGTTGAGCTACACCTTC. Encoded protein: CASTQERLSYTF.

This clonotype was counted many times. The chain links TRBV12-3 or TRBV12-4 to TRBJ2-3, with 8 bases lining up with TRBD2. V shed 3 bases and J 4 bases; nucleotides not matched to a gene: 6. This CDR3 has 15 residues. The CDR3 nucleotides read TGTGCCAGCAGTTTTGAACGGGAGGGTTCAGATACGCAGTATTTT. Translating it yields CASSFEREGSDTQYF.

This clonotype was seen ten or more times. The V and J genes are TRBV15 and TRBJ2-1; a weak D match, TRBD2 (6 bases). V was pared by 3 bases and J by 4 bases, with 10 bases between. CDR1 LNHNV and CDR2 YYDKDF come from the germline V gene (reference sequence). CDR3 length: 14 amino acids. The DNA for the CDR3 is TGTGCCACCAGCAGGGGGGACTCATACAATGAGCAGTTCTTC. It yields the protein CATSRGDSYNEQFF.

This chain connects TRBV29-1 to TRBJ2-7; D unresolved. Deletions cut 6 bases from V and 1 base from J, with 10 bases between. The V gene's germline CDR1 is SQVTM and CDR2 ANQGSEA. This CDR3 contains 12 residues. CDR3 sequence reads: CSVLDGSYEQYF. The CDR3, as DNA: TGCAGCGTCCTGGACGGATCCTACGAGCAGTACTTC.

Only a few counts were recorded for this clonotype. This chain uses TRBV5-1 with TRBJ2-5; weak D call: TRBD1 (5 bases). V dropped 2 bases and J dropped 0 bases, with 11 bases sitting between them. Germline-derived CDR1 and CDR2 are SGHRS and YFSETQ. This CDR3 comprises 15 residues. The DNA for the CDR3 is TGCGCCAGCAGCTTACGGACAACGTACCAAGAGACCCAGTACTTC. Translation: CASSLRTTYQETQYF.